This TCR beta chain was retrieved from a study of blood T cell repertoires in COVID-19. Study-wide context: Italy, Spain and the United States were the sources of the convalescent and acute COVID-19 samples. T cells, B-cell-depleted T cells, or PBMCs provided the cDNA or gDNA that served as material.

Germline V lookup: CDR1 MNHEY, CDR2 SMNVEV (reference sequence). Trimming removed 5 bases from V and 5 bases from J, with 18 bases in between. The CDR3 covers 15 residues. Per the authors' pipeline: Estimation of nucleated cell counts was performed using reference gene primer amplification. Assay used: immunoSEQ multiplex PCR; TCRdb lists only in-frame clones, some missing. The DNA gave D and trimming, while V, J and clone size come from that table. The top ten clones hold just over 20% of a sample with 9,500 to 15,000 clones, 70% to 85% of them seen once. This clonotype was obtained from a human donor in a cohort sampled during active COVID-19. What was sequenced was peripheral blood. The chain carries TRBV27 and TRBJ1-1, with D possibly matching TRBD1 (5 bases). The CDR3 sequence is CASSRTGLGGTEAFF. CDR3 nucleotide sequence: TGTGCCAGCAGTCGTACGGGACTCGGGGGGACTGAAGCTTTCTTT.